This note documents a single TCR beta chain sequence. V shed 0 bases and J 10 bases; nucleotides not matched to a gene: 9. Per germline, CDR1 SGHRS and CDR2 YFSETQ. The CDR3 contains 15 residues. These data come from a study of blood T cell repertoires in COVID-19. In the source study's methods: Quantification of nucleated cells was approximated via reference gene primer amplification. Clones were read by immunoSEQ multiplex PCR, and TCRdb kept only the in-frame ones, dropping some. That table gives V, J and clone size, and the DNA gave D and trimming. This sample has more than 200,000 clones, with 81% found just once.

The receptor's source is a woman at least 80 years old with acute or convalescent COVID-19. The chain links TRBV5-1 to TRBJ2-1; 8 nucleotides line up with TRBD2. Sequenced input: peripheral blood. The DNA for the CDR3 is TGCGCCAGCAGCTTGGAGTCGGGAGGGCCCTCCGAGCAGTTCTTC. It specifies CASSLESGGPSEQFF.